The sequence of this TCR beta chain was determined in a study of PD-L1 blockade in urothelial cancer. General study results and limits: Better survival was predicted by below-median pretreatment blood TCR clonality.

Germline V gene data show CDR1 as SNHLY and CDR2 as FYNNEI. The CDR3 contains 12 residues. With 6 bases removed from V and 7 bases from J, the gap between germline ends came to 12 bases. As for time point: pretreatment peripheral blood. It was locally advanced or metastatic urothelial carcinoma that patients had. TCRdb's table, derived via immunoSEQ multiplex PCR, lists solely in-frame clones and lacks some. The repertoire holds roughly 91,000 clones, with over 65% as singletons. This clone was counted a few times. The antigen is not known. The starting material was PBMCs, obtained around atezolizumab (anti-PD-L1) treatment. The chain combines TRBV2 with TRBJ1-1; D possibly corresponds to TRBD1 (6 bases). The receptor was derived from a man between 60 and 70 years old with urothelial cancer. The CDR3: CASRDGGREAFF. In DNA form, the CDR3 reads TGTGCCAGCAGAGACGGGGGGCGTGAAGCTTTCTTT. The variable domain in full, completed from reference TRBV2 and TRBJ1-1, reads EPEVTQTPSHQVTQMGQEVILRCVPISNHLYFYWYRQILGQKVEFLVSFYNNEISEKSEIFDDQFSVERPDGSNFTLKIRSTKLEDSAMYFCASRDGGREAFFGQGTRLTVV.